This TCR beta chain came from a study of control samples from healthy donors and cancer patients. With 9 bases removed from V and 1 base from J, the gap between germline ends came to 12 bases. Germline assignment: CDR1 KGHDR and CDR2 SFDVKD. The CDR3 runs to 14 residues. The protocol was immunoSEQ multiplex PCR, while the TCRdb copy is restricted to in-frame clones and leaves out a portion. The table lists more than 150,000 clones, approximately 90% of them singletons. The V call is TRBV24-1, the J call TRBJ1-5; D gene unclear. What was sequenced was blood. This TCR was sampled from a woman aged 25 to 45 in good health. The chain's CDR3 is CATSTPGSNQPQHF. CDR3 DNA sequence: TGTGCCACCTCTACCCCGGGGAGCAATCAGCCCCAGCATTTT.